This is a list of T cell receptor beta chains from one sample in a study of blood T cell repertoires in COVID-19. Some clones are missing from TCRdb's copy, which holds only in-frame ones; the method was immunoSEQ multiplex PCR. The data contain roughly 62,000 clones, around 85% of them seen just once; the ten biggest clones take up roughly 18%. The sequencing input was peripheral blood. The source of these receptors is a man aged 60 to 69 with acute or convalescent COVID-19. Each CDR3 is given without its conserved first and last residue. The D gene is left open where the match is weak.

J gene: TRBJ2-5
V gene: TRBV9
D gene: NA
CDR3 protein: ASSVGNGGGGETQY

J gene: TRBJ1-5
V gene: TRBV19
D gene: TRBD1
CDR3 protein: ASSASGGTVNQPQH

J gene: TRBJ2-1
V gene: TRBV5-1
D gene: TRBD2
CDR3 protein: ASSGGLEGEQF

J gene: TRBJ1-5
V gene: TRBV3-1/TRBV3-2
D gene: NA
CDR3 protein: ASSQGVSPGQPQH

J gene: TRBJ2-2
V gene: TRBV5-1
D gene: TRBD2
CDR3 protein: ASSLGPSGSSSGELF

J gene: TRBJ2-7
V gene: TRBV7-2
D gene: TRBD2
CDR3 protein: ASSLRTSGTHEQY

J gene: TRBJ2-3
V gene: TRBV5-1
D gene: TRBD2
CDR3 protein: ASSSFPSGRGGTQY

J gene: TRBJ1-1
V gene: TRBV29-1
D gene: NA
CDR3 protein: SATLANTEAF

J gene: TRBJ1-2
V gene: TRBV9
D gene: TRBD1
CDR3 protein: ASTGTGGYGYT

J gene: TRBJ2-7
V gene: TRBV5-1
D gene: NA
CDR3 protein: ASSRTDSAYEQY

J gene: TRBJ2-4
V gene: TRBV6-5
D gene: NA
CDR3 protein: ASRRLVIQY

J gene: TRBJ1-6
V gene: TRBV6-5
D gene: NA
CDR3 protein: ASTWTDNSPLH

J gene: TRBJ1-1
V gene: TRBV5-1
D gene: NA
CDR3 protein: ASSLAEAGTEAF

J gene: TRBJ1-5
V gene: TRBV5-5
D gene: NA
CDR3 protein: ASSGGGSGQPQH

J gene: TRBJ2-1
V gene: TRBV6-5
D gene: NA
CDR3 protein: ASRLSEGNEQF

J gene: TRBJ2-7
V gene: TRBV7-9
D gene: TRBD1
CDR3 protein: ASSLDRVSSEQY

J gene: TRBJ2-1
V gene: TRBV5-4
D gene: TRBD1
CDR3 protein: ASSLKAGGGYNEQF

J gene: TRBJ2-3
V gene: TRBV3-1/TRBV3-2
D gene: TRBD2
CDR3 protein: ASSQDNVQAGAADTQY

J gene: TRBJ2-3
V gene: TRBV7-9
D gene: TRBD2
CDR3 protein: ASSSGLADSTDTQY

J gene: TRBJ2-7
V gene: TRBV28
D gene: TRBD2
CDR3 protein: ASLRWGASGDEQY

J gene: TRBJ2-1
V gene: TRBV5-1
D gene: TRBD2
CDR3 protein: ASSGGTSDKQF

J gene: TRBJ2-5
V gene: TRBV7-2
D gene: NA
CDR3 protein: ASIRGGTRYGTQY

J gene: TRBJ2-7
V gene: TRBV28
D gene: TRBD2
CDR3 protein: ASSFLGLATPYEQY

J gene: TRBJ1-3
V gene: TRBV10-3
D gene: NA
CDR3 protein: AIRKTGSGNTIY

J gene: TRBJ1-1
V gene: TRBV5-6
D gene: TRBD1
CDR3 protein: ASSLVAGTGGLDTEAF

J gene: TRBJ1-2
V gene: TRBV28
D gene: TRBD1
CDR3 protein: ATGEGGRAGYT

J gene: TRBJ1-1
V gene: TRBV11-2
D gene: TRBD1
CDR3 protein: ASSFGQGITEAF

J gene: TRBJ2-2
V gene: TRBV6-5
D gene: NA
CDR3 protein: ASSYGTGELF

J gene: TRBJ1-2
V gene: TRBV10-3
D gene: NA
CDR3 protein: AIQTAGNYGYT

J gene: TRBJ1-2
V gene: TRBV6-7
D gene: TRBD1
CDR3 protein: ASRCRGSNRGTYGYT

J gene: TRBJ1-1
V gene: TRBV13
D gene: NA
CDR3 protein: ASSLGLGGTEAF

J gene: TRBJ2-1
V gene: TRBV9
D gene: NA
CDR3 protein: ASSVGRRGYNEQF

J gene: TRBJ2-7
V gene: TRBV28
D gene: TRBD2
CDR3 protein: ASSRLAGEYEQY

J gene: TRBJ2-5
V gene: TRBV12-5
D gene: NA
CDR3 protein: ASGLDGGPPEETQY

J gene: TRBJ1-2
V gene: TRBV2
D gene: TRBD1
CDR3 protein: ASNPGQGASNYGYT

J gene: TRBJ2-7
V gene: TRBV7-2
D gene: TRBD2
CDR3 protein: ASSPSGVLPYEQY

J gene: TRBJ2-2
V gene: TRBV7-2
D gene: NA
CDR3 protein: ASSLQTRLAAGELF

J gene: TRBJ2-1
V gene: TRBV10-3
D gene: TRBD2
CDR3 protein: AISEAGSYNEQF

J gene: TRBJ2-1
V gene: TRBV21-1
D gene: NA
CDR3 protein: ASPLAPYNEQF

J gene: TRBJ1-1
V gene: TRBV29-1
D gene: NA
CDR3 protein: SVEYTANTEAF

J gene: TRBJ1-2
V gene: TRBV5-1
D gene: TRBD1
CDR3 protein: ASSRTRQGDGYT

J gene: TRBJ1-2
V gene: TRBV3-1/TRBV3-2
D gene: TRBD1
CDR3 protein: ASSQGTGGNYGYT

J gene: TRBJ2-3
V gene: TRBV5-1
D gene: NA
CDR3 protein: ASSLAMAGATDTQY

J gene: TRBJ2-5
V gene: TRBV30
D gene: NA
CDR3 protein: AWRGLQETQY

J gene: TRBJ2-1
V gene: TRBV4-3
D gene: NA
CDR3 protein: ASSRSAAGFYNEQF

J gene: TRBJ2-2
V gene: TRBV7-2
D gene: TRBD1
CDR3 protein: ASSLGGQGGTGELF